The clone carrying this T cell receptor (beta chain) has ten or more counts. Its antigen is not known. This entry is derived from a study of spatial heterogeneity in lung cancer. Study-wide results and caveats: For expanded intratumoral alpha and beta TCRs, counts tracked tumor mutation counts.

A single record per CDR3 protein comes from TCRdb applying MiXCR to the 5' RACE reads. This table has around 100,000 distinct CDR3 sequences, under 4.5% appearing once. Specified time point: sample taken at primary tumor resection. The CDR3 is 17 amino acids. Germline CDR1 and CDR2: SNHLY and FYNNEI. V was pared by 2 bases and J by 4 bases, with 11 bases of the junction left unmatched. The chain links TRBV2 to TRBJ2-3, with 8 positions matching TRBD2. The TCR comes from a male donor with early-stage non-small cell lung cancer. The sample consisted of lung tumor tissue, taken at surgery. CDR3 DNA: TGTGCCAGCAGTGAACTCTGGAGCGGGAGCTTGGCAGATACGCAGTATTTT. Translation: CASSELWSGSLADTQYF.